The 26 T cell receptor beta chains below come from one sample, sequenced in a study of CDR3 diversity in severe acne. TCRdb reprocessed the PCR reads via MiXCR and lists one record per CDR3 protein. Among 79,000 or so distinct CDR3 sequences listed, under 55% were seen once. The sequenced sample was blood. The receptor source for this set is a male donor with severe acne vulgaris.

Comment on this clonotype: One junction end does not reproduce the germline sequence, and a read error may be involved. V is TRBV6-6 and J is TRBJ2-1; 13 nucleotides agree with TRBD2. The CDR3 loop spans 17 amino acids. Germline CDR1 is MNHNY and CDR2 is SVGAGI (reference sequence). The CDR3, as DNA: TGTGCCGGCAGTTGGTCGGGACTAGCGGGACCCTACAATGAGCAGTTCTTC. This encodes CAGSWSGLAGPYNEQFF.

This clonotype was picked up many times. The chain combines TRBV20-1 with TRBJ2-5, with D possibly TRBD2 on 6 matching bases. The CDR3 has 14 amino acids. Germline CDR1 DFQATT, CDR2 SNEGSKA (reference sequence). Trimming pared 0 bases from V and 4 bases from J, leaving 12 bases between. CDR3 loop: CSAREAGGGETQYF. CDR3 nucleotides: TGCAGTGCTAGAGAGGCCGGGGGAGGAGAGACCCAGTACTTC.

This clonotype came up a few times. The chain has TRBV7-3 and TRBJ2-7; the match to TRBD2 covers 11 bases. Per germline, CDR1 SGHTA and CDR2 FQGTGA. V shed 5 bases, J shed 2 bases, and the junction held 5 bases outside the gene matches. This CDR3 contains 15 residues. CDR3 in amino acids: CASSAGLAGPYEQYF. CDR3 nucleotide sequence: TGTGCCAGCAGCGCCGGACTAGCGGGTCCCTACGAGCAGTACTTC. The full variable domain, its missing parts supplied by reference TRBV7-3 and TRBJ2-7, is GAGVSQTPSNKVTEKGKYVELRCDPISGHTALYWYRQSLGQGPEFLIYFQGTGAADDSGLPNDRFFAVRPEGSVSTLKIQRTERGDSAVYLCASSAGLAGPYEQYFGPGTRLTVT.

CDR3 in amino acids: CASRPGTSGYEQYF. The DNA for the CDR3 is TGTGCCAGCAGACCCGGGACTAGCGGCTACGAGCAGTACTTC. The chain links TRBV6-5 to TRBJ2-7; 11 bases agree with TRBD2. CDR1 is MNHEY, CDR2 SVGAGI, per germline. The trim removed 6 bases at V and 3 bases at J, leaving 4 bases unmatched. This CDR3 spans 14 amino acids.

This clonotype showed up just a few times. The genes are TRBV25-1 and TRBJ1-4, with unresolved D. The CDR3 consists of 15 residues. V was shortened by 3 bases and J by 0 bases, with 8 bases between the two germline ends. Germline-derived CDR1 and CDR2 are MGHDK and SYGVNS. For the CDR3, the DNA is TGTGCCAGCAGTGAGGGGATTGCAACTAATGAAAAACTGTTTTTT. The encoded protein is CASSEGIATNEKLFF.

The chain's CDR3 is CSVEDDGPHGYTF. CDR3 sequence (DNA): TGCAGCGTTGAAGATGACGGCCCACATGGCTACACCTTC. The chain is built from TRBV29-1 and TRBJ1-2, with D hard to call. The CDR3 consists of 13 residues. Deletions cut 0 bases from V and 6 bases from J, with 11 bases between. Germline V gene lookup returns CDR1 SQVTM and CDR2 ANQGSEA.

The CDR3 loop reads CARILDTSYEQYF. CDR3 nucleotides: TGTGCCAGGATCCTCGACACTTCCTACGAGCAGTACTTC. This chain connects TRBV5-4 to TRBJ2-7; D gene unclear. The germline gives CDR1 SGHNT, CDR2 YYREEE (reference sequence). This CDR3 region has 13 residues. Trimming took off 8 bases at V and 1 base at J, with 13 bases between the two ends. The whole variable domain, remainder taken from reference TRBV5-4 and TRBJ2-7, is ETGVTQSPTHLIKTRGQQVTLRCSSQSGHNTVSWYQQALGQGPQFIFQYYREEENGRGNFPPRFSGLQFPNYSSELNVNALELDDSALYLCARILDTSYEQYFGPGTRLTVT.

This clonotype was recorded a few times. This may be a read error, as it is one base from a much larger clone. The V gene is TRBV11-3, the J gene TRBJ2-7; D might be TRBD1 (6 bases). Germline assignment: CDR1 SGHNT and CDR2 YENEEA. CDR3 length: 17 amino acids. V lost 4 bases and J 1 base, leaving 20 bases between the germline ends. CDR3 residues: CASSYRGTGSVSYEQYV. The CDR3 DNA reads as TGTGCCAGCAGCTATAGGGGGACGGGTAGCGTATCCTACGAGCAGTACGTC.

The chain carries TRBV7-2 and TRBJ2-7; 7 bases are a match to TRBD1. The CDR3 extends over 12 amino acids. Germline CDR1 SGHTA, CDR2 FQGNSA. The trim removed 6 bases at V and 1 base at J, leaving 0 bases unmatched. As DNA, the CDR3 is TGTGCCAGCAGGGGACAGTCCTACGAGCAGTACTTC. Protein: CASRGQSYEQYF.

This clonotype was seen repeatedly, ten times or more. This chain joins TRBV15 and TRBJ2-7; D is undetermined. Germline CDR1 LNHNV, CDR2 YYDKDF (reference sequence). V dropped 0 bases and J dropped 0 bases, with 9 bases sitting between them. The CDR3 loop spans 15 amino acids. The CDR3 region is CATSRDGSGSYEQYF. The CDR3 DNA reads as TGTGCCACCAGCAGAGATGGATCAGGCTCCTACGAGCAGTACTTC.

This chain links TRBV20-1 with TRBJ1-4; D uncertain. V gave up 5 bases and J gave up 8 bases, with 18 bases separating them. The CDR3 runs to 14 residues. Germline V gives CDR1 DFQATT, CDR2 SNEGSKA (reference sequence). CDR3 residues: CSAYKAWDWEKLFF. CDR3 DNA sequence: TGCAGTGCTTATAAGGCTTGGGATTGGGAAAAACTGTTTTTT.

This rearrangement joins TRBV11-2 to TRBJ2-3; 9 nucleotides match TRBD1. The V gene's germline CDR1 is SGHAT and CDR2 FQNNGV. This CDR3 has 16 residues. V gave up 0 bases and J gave up 3 bases; unmatched junction bases: 4. The CDR3 DNA follows: TGTGCCAGCAGCTTAGATGGGACAGGGTTTACAGATACGCAGTATTTT. Protein product: CASSLDGTGFTDTQYF. Full variable domain (outside the CDR3, taken from reference TRBV11-2 and TRBJ2-3): EAGVAQSPRYKIIEKRQSVAFWCNPISGHATLYWYQQILGQGPKLLIQFQNNGVVDDSQLPKDRFSAERLKGVDSTLKIQPAKLEDSAVYLCASSLDGTGFTDTQYFGPGTRLTVL.

The chain uses TRBV25-1 and TRBJ2-6; D is undetermined. V lost 0 bases and J 0 bases, leaving 6 bases between the germline ends. Germline assignment: CDR1 MGHDK and CDR2 SYGVNS. This CDR3 is built from 16 residues. CDR3 in DNA: TGTGCCAGCAGTGAATATCCAGGCTCTGGGGCCAACGTCCTGACTTTC. As protein: CASSEYPGSGANVLTF.

The gene calls are TRBV29-1 and TRBJ2-7; TRBD2 might be the D (5 bases). Germline assignment: CDR1 SQVTM and CDR2 ANQGSEA. V lost 3 bases and J 0 bases, leaving 9 bases between the germline ends. This CDR3 comprises 13 residues. The CDR3 is CSVEGSGSYEQYF. For the CDR3, the DNA is TGCAGCGTTGAGGGCAGCGGCTCCTACGAGCAGTACTTC.

The V gene is TRBV6-6, the J gene TRBJ1-5; D unresolved. CDR1 is MNHNY and CDR2 is SVGAGI in the germline V gene (reference sequence). Trimming left V 7 bases short and J 11 bases short, with 18 bases between. The CDR3 is made up of 13 amino acids. CDR3 nucleotide sequence: TGTGCCAGCATCCCCCACCGAGGCGTAGCCCAGCATTTT. Translating it yields CASIPHRGVAQHF.

The chain combines TRBV20-1 with TRBJ2-7; 12 nucleotides agree with TRBD2. Trimming took 6 bases from V and 3 from J; bases not matched to a gene: 6. The CDR3 spans 14 residues. Germline-derived CDR1 and CDR2 are DFQATT and SNEGSKA (reference sequence). CDR3: CSASTSGSFYEQYF. CDR3 DNA sequence: TGCAGTGCATCGACTAGCGGGAGTTTCTACGAGCAGTACTTC.

V is TRBV15 and J is TRBJ1-4; D is possibly TRBD1 (5 bases). CDR1 is LNHNV, CDR2 YYDKDF, per germline (reference sequence). The CDR3 has 16 amino acids. V lost 2 bases and J 0 bases, leaving 10 bases between the germline ends. CDR3 protein: CATSRRDRSTNEKLFF. In DNA form, the CDR3 reads TGTGCCACCAGCAGACGGGACCGCTCAACTAATGAAAAACTGTTTTTT.

This clonotype has more than one count but fewer than ten. This chain joins TRBV6-1 and TRBJ2-5; TRBD1 might be the D (6 bases). Germline loops: CDR1 MNHNS, CDR2 SASEGT. The CDR3 is made up of 15 amino acids. The ends were cut back, 2 bases at V and 1 base at J, with 11 bases in the middle. Here the CDR3 reads CASSEQDRIQETQYF. For the CDR3, the DNA is TGTGCCAGCAGTGAACAGGACAGAATCCAAGAGACCCAGTACTTC.

This clonotype was found a few times. The V and J genes are TRBV10-1 and TRBJ2-7; either TRBD1 or TRBD2 may fit D (5 bases each). The CDR3 has 16 residues. The germline CDR1 and CDR2 sequences are WNHNN and SYGVQD (reference sequence). The germline V and J ends were trimmed by 7 bases and 2 bases, with 21 bases remaining between them. In DNA, the CDR3 is TGCGCCAGCATAACACACCGGGGCAGGCCCACCTACGAGCAGTACTTC. Translating gives CASITHRGRPTYEQYF.

Sample share makes this clonotype medium-sized. The rearrangement links TRBV12-3 or TRBV12-4 to TRBJ2-1, with D perhaps TRBD2 (6 bases). The CDR3 is made up of 14 amino acids. Trimming took 7 bases from V and 5 from J, leaving 15 bases between them. The DNA for the CDR3 is TGTGCCAGCATCCCGGAGGGGCCGAACAATGAGCAGTTCTTC. Amino acid sequence: CASIPEGPNNEQFF.

The chain has TRBV6-5 and TRBJ2-1, with TRBD1 matching over 10 bases. With V trimmed by 6 bases and J by 2 bases, 4 bases remained unmatched. The V gene's germline CDR1 is MNHEY and CDR2 SVGAGI. This CDR3 comprises 15 residues. The CDR3 bases are TGTGCCAGCAGACGCGACAGGGGGCCCTACAATGAGCAGTTCTTC. Protein product: CASRRDRGPYNEQFF.

Ten or more counts support this clonotype. This chain links TRBV15 with TRBJ2-3; 14 bases match TRBD2. The CDR3 sequence is 14 residues long. The V and J ends lost 6 bases and 8 bases, in that order; junction bases with no gene match: 4. Germline V lookup: CDR1 LNHNV, CDR2 YYDKDF (reference sequence). CDR3 residues: CATSDGTSGSTQYF. In DNA form, the CDR3 reads TGTGCCACCAGTGATGGGACTAGCGGGAGTACGCAGTATTTT. The full variable domain, rest sourced from reference TRBV15 and TRBJ2-3, is DAMVIQNPRYQVTQFGKPVTLSCSQTLNHNVMYWYQQKSSQAPKLLFHYYDKDFNNEADTPDNFQSRRPNTSFCFLDIRSPGLGDTAMYLCATSDGTSGSTQYFGPGTRLTVL.

This clonotype was counted many times. The chain links TRBV4-1 to TRBJ2-5; the D is unclear. This CDR3 comprises 13 residues. Germline CDR1 and CDR2: MGHRA and YSYEKL. Trimming shortened V by 0 bases and J by 3 bases, and 5 bases separated the two germline ends. The CDR3 DNA follows: TGCGCCAGCAGCCAAGAACGGGAAGAGACCCAGTACTTC. This codes for CASSQEREETQYF.

This clonotype was seen ten or more times. The chain uses TRBV7-6 and TRBJ2-2, with D perhaps matching TRBD2 (5 bases). Germline V CDR1 and CDR2: SGHVS, FNYEAQ. V lost 1 base, J lost 5 bases, and 17 bases lay in between. The CDR3 loop spans 17 amino acids. The CDR3: CASSLVSGLRITGELFF. The CDR3, as DNA: TGTGCCAGCAGCTTAGTGTCCGGACTGAGGATTACCGGGGAGCTGTTTTTT. The variable domain in full, with the rest retrieved from reference TRBV7-6 and TRBJ2-2, is GAGVSQSPRYKVTKRGQDVALRCDPISGHVSLYWYRQALGQGPEFLTYFNYEAQQDKSGLPNDRFSAERPEGSISTLTIQRTEQRDSAMYRCASSLVSGLRITGELFFGEGSRLTVL.

Comment on this clonotype: It is unclear where the CDR3 begins or ends on the DNA, so no DNA is shown, and the CDR3 is as TCRdb lists it. CDR3 protein: CASSVGLNYGYTFGSPLHF. This chain links TRBV7-9 with TRBJ1-6. Per germline, CDR1 SEHNR and CDR2 FQNEAQ (reference sequence). Counting both end residues, the CDR3 totals 19 amino acids.

Remarks on this clonotype: A junction boundary mismatches the germline segment, possibly from a read error. The chain couples TRBV12-3 or TRBV12-4 to TRBJ2-7; 8 nucleotides align to TRBD2. The length of the CDR3 is 14 residues. CDR3 DNA: TGTGCCAGCAATCTAGGGACTAGTTTTTACGAGCGGTACTTC. It codes for CASNLGTSFYERYF.